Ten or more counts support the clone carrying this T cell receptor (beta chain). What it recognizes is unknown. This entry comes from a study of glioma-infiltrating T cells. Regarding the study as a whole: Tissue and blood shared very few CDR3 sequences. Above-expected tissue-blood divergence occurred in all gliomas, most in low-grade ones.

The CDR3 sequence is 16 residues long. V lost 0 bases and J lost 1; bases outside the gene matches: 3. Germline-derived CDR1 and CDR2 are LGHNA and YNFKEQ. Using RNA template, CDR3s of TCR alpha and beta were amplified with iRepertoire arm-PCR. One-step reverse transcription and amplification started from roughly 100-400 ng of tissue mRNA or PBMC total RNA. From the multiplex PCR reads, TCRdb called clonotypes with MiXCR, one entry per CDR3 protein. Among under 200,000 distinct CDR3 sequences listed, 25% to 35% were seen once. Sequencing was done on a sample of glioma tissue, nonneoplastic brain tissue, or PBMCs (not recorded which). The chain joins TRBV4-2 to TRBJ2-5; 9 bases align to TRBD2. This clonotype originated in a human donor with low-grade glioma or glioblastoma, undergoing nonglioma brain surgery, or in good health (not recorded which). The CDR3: CASSQDQTSGQETQYF. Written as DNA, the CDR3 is TGTGCCAGCAGCCAAGATCAGACTAGCGGCCAAGAGACCCAGTACTTC.